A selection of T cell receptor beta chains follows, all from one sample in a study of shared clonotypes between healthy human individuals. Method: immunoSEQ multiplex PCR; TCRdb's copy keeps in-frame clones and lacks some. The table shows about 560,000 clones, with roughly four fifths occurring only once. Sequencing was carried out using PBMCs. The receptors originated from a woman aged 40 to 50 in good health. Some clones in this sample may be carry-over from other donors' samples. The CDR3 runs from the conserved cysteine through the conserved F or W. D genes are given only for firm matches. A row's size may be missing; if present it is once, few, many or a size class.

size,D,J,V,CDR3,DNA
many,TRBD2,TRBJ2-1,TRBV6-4,CASSDSAGRAGDEQFF,TGTGCCAGCAGTGACTCGGCGGGACGTGCGGGGGATGAGCAGTTCTTC
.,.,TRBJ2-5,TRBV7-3,CASSSVHQETQYF,TGTGCCAGCAGCTCGGTACACCAAGAGACCCAGTACTTC
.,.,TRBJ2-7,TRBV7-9,CASSSTGSYEQYF,TGTGCCAGCAGCTCGACAGGCTCCTACGAGCAGTACTTC
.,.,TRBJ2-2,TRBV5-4,CASSLGGPYTGELFF,TGTGCCAGCAGCTTGGGGGGGCCTTACACCGGGGAGCTGTTTTTT
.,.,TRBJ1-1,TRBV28,CASSLRWGEAFF,TGTGCCAGCAGTTTAAGGTGGGGTGAAGCTTTCTTT
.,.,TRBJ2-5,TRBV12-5,CASGPTPETQYF,TGTGCTAGTGGCCCGACCCCAGAGACCCAGTACTTC
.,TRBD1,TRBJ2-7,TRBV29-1,CSVSGQASYEQYF,TGCAGCGTTTCAGGACAGGCGTCCTACGAGCAGTACTTC
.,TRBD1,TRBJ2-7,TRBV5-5,CASSPTGGWAYEQYF,TGTGCCAGCAGTCCTACAGGGGGCTGGGCCTACGAGCAGTACTTC
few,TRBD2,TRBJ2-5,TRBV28,CASSPGLAGVRETQYF,TGTGCCAGCAGTCCGGGACTAGCGGGGGTTCGCGAGACCCAGTACTTC
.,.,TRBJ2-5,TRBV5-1,CASSLEQETQYF,TGCGCCAGCAGCTTGGAGCAAGAGACCCAGTACTTC
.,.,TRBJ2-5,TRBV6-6,CASNAGTLQETQYF,TGTGCCAGCAATGCCGGGACCCTCCAAGAGACCCAGTACTTC
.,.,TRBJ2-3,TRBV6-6,CASRDSTDTQYF,TGTGCCAGCCGAGACAGCACAGATACGCAGTATTTT
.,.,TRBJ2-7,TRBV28,CASSFLGRSSYEQYF,TGTGCCAGCAGTTTTCTCGGGCGGAGCTCCTACGAGCAGTACTTC
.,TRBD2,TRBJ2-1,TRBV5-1,CASSLRTSGSNEQFF,TGCGCCAGCAGCCTCCGGACTAGCGGGAGCAATGAGCAGTTCTTC
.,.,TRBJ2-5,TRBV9,CASSVDRTQETQYF,TGTGCCAGCAGCGTAGATCGGACCCAAGAGACCCAGTACTTC
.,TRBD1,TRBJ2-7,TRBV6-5,CASRTTGVREQYF,TGTGCCAGCAGAACCACAGGGGTGCGGGAGCAGTACTTC
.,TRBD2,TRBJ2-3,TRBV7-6,CASSPGGGTGQDTQYF,TGTGCCAGCAGCCCGGGGGGTGGGACGGGTCAAGATACGCAGTATTTT
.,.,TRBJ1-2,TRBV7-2,CASSTQPGNRDYGYTF,TGTGCCAGCAGCACCCAACCAGGGAATCGGGACTATGGCTACACCTTC
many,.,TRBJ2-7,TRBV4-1,CASSQSGIKNTHEQYF,TGCGCCAGCAGCCAAAGCGGTATTAAGAACACACACGAGCAGTACTTC
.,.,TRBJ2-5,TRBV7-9,CASSRSGETQYF,TGTGCCAGCAGCCGATCCGGGGAGACCCAGTACTTC
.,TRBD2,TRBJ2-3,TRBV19,CASSMISGRVADTQYF,TGTGCCAGTAGTATGATTAGCGGGAGGGTAGCAGATACGCAGTATTTT
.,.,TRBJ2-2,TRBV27,CASSPVRGAPPNTGELFF,TGTGCCAGCAGTCCGGTAAGAGGAGCGCCTCCGAACACCGGGGAGCTGTTTTTT
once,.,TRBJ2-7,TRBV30,CAWSPLDYEQYF,TGTGCCTGGAGCCCACTCGACTACGAGCAGTACTTC
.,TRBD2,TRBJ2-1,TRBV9,CASSVGLAAPYNEQFF,TGTGCCAGCAGCGTAGGACTAGCGGCTCCCTACAATGAGCAGTTCTTC
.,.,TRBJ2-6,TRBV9,CASTKSSGANVLTF,TGTGCCAGCACCAAAAGCTCTGGGGCCAACGTCCTGACTTTC
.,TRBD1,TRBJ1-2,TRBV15,CATGRPRRDRGLRDYGYTF,TGTGCCACCGGACGACCTCGCCGGGACAGGGGTCTTCGAGACTATGGCTACACCTTC
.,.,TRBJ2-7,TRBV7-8,CASSLAGTGVYEQYF,TGTGCCAGCAGCTTGGCCGGGACTGGGGTTTACGAGCAGTACTTC
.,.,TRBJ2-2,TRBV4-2,CASSPSGAAGELFF,TGTGCCAGCAGCCCCTCGGGGGCGGCGGGGGAGCTGTTTTTT
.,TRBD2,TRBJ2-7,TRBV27,CASSFSGSVSYEQYF,TGTGCCAGCAGTTTCAGCGGGAGCGTCTCCTACGAGCAGTACTTC
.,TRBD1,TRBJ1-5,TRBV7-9,CASSLGGGDQPQHF,TGTGCCAGCAGCTTAGGAGGGGGCGATCAGCCCCAGCATTTT
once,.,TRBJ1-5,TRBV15,CATSPLGASAQHF,TGTGCCACCAGCCCCCTAGGGGCGTCGGCCCAGCATTTT
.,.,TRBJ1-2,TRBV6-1,CASSEAQRVSGYTF,TGTGCCAGCAGTGAAGCCCAGAGGGTTAGTGGCTACACCTTC
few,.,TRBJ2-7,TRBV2,CASRGSGYEQYF,TGTGCCAGCAGAGGTAGCGGCTACGAGCAGTACTTC
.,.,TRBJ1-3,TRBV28,CASSYQVSGNTIYF,TGTGCCAGCAGTTATCAGGTCTCTGGAAACACCATATATTTT
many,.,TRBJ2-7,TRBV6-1,CASRTKGVYEQYF,TGTGCCAGCAGAACTAAGGGGGTCTACGAGCAGTACTTC
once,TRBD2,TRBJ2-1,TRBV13,CASSPLAGGGYEQFF,TGTGCCAGCAGCCCCCTAGCGGGAGGTGGCTATGAGCAGTTCTTC
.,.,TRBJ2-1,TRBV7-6,CASSSYRQGGVRNEQFF,TGTGCCAGCAGCTCCTACCGACAGGGAGGGGTACGCAATGAGCAGTTCTTC
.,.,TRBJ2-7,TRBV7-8,CASSLAPISHEQYF,TGTGCCAGCAGCTTAGCGCCTATTTCCCACGAGCAGTACTTC
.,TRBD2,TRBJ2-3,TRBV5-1,CASSRTSGIPFSTDTQYF,TGCGCCAGCAGTCGGACTAGCGGGATCCCATTTAGCACAGATACGCAGTATTTT
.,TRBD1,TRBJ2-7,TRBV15,CATSTTGVGEQYF,TGTGCCACCAGCACTACAGGGGTGGGCGAGCAGTACTTC
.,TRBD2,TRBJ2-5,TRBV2,CASSEVLAGETQYF,TGTGCCAGCAGTGAAGTTCTAGCGGGGGAGACCCAGTACTTC
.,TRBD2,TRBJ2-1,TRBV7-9,CASSSPGLAGVAGNEQFF,TGTGCCAGCAGCTCACCGGGACTAGCGGGAGTGGCGGGAAATGAGCAGTTCTTC
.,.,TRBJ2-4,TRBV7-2,CASSSPGALGIQYF,TGTGCCAGCAGCTCCCCGGGGGCGCTAGGCATTCAGTACTTC
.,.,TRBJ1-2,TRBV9,CASSPTGYYGYTF,TGTGCCAGCAGCCCCACAGGATACTATGGCTACACCTTC
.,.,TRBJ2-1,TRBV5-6,CASSTEVGGSAYEQFF,TGTGCCAGCAGCACGGAGGTCGGGGGAAGCGCCTATGAGCAGTTCTTC
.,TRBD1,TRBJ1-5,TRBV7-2,CASSSWTGGHQPQHF,TGTGCCAGCAGCTCCTGGACAGGGGGCCATCAGCCCCAGCATTTC
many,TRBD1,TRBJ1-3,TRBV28,CASSSHGTGRNTIYF,TGTGCCAGCAGTTCTCATGGGACAGGAAGAAACACCATATATTTT